These 8 T cell receptor beta chains share one sample of origin, sequenced in a study of cytomegalovirus exposure and HLA in healthy donors. Generated by immunoSEQ multiplex PCR, the TCRdb table keeps only in-frame clones and is missing some. Of 330,000 or so clones in the sample, around 86% were seen once. The sample was PBMCs. Receptor source: a woman aged 18-35 years in good health and CMV-seronegative.

The gene calls are TRBV6-4 and TRBJ2-1, with 9 bases lining up with TRBD2. Germline-derived CDR1 and CDR2 are MRHNA and SNTAGT. CDR3 length: 15 residues. V trimming: 5 bases; J trimming: 0 bases; junction bases outside the gene matches: 2. CDR3 residues: CASSSGRPSYNEQFF. The DNA for the CDR3 is TGTGCCAGCAGTAGCGGGAGGCCCTCCTACAATGAGCAGTTCTTC.

The chain couples TRBV29-1 to TRBJ2-7; 8 bases fit TRBD2. Trimming at V came to 5 bases and at J to 7 bases, leaving 4 bases not matched to a gene. The CDR3 is 11 residues long. CDR1 SQVTM and CDR2 ANQGSEA come from the germline V gene. This chain's CDR3 is CSVYSGGEQYF. The CDR3 nucleotides are TGCAGCGTTTACTCGGGGGGGGAGCAGTACTTC.

The chain recombines TRBV27 with TRBJ2-7, with TRBD2 identical over 7 bases. Germline values: CDR1 MNHEY, CDR2 SMNVEV (reference sequence). J gave up 2 bases and V 0 bases, and 4 bases lay outside the gene matches. The CDR3 loop spans 15 amino acids. This CDR3 reads CASSLSPGGPYEQYF. For the CDR3, the DNA is TGTGCCAGCAGTTTATCGCCGGGAGGCCCCTACGAGCAGTACTTC.

The chain links TRBV6-5 to TRBJ1-1; D is possibly TRBD1 (5 bases). Germline V gene lookup returns CDR1 MNHEY and CDR2 SVGAGI. The length of the CDR3 is 12 residues. Between the trimmed V and J ends, which lost 5 bases and 4 bases, there was a span of 8 bases. CDR3 sequence reads: CASSRGFTEAFF. CDR3 bases: TGTGCCAGCAGTCGGGGGTTCACTGAAGCTTTCTTT.

About this clone: This same CDR3 is encoded by further DNA sequences in the sample. The chain couples TRBV19 to TRBJ1-2; weak D call: TRBD1 (5 bases). The CDR3 consists of 14 residues. V was shortened by 6 bases and J by 2 bases, with 13 bases between the two germline ends. Germline V gives CDR1 LNHDA, CDR2 SQIVND (reference sequence). CDR3 sequence: CASSISTDNYGYTF. The CDR3 DNA reads TGTGCCAGTAGCATCTCGACAGACAACTATGGCTACACCTTC. The full variable domain, its missing parts supplied by reference TRBV19 and TRBJ1-2, is DGGITQSPKYLFRKEGQNVTLSCEQNLNHDAMYWYRQDPGQGLRLIYYSQIVNDFQKGDIAEGYSVSREKKESFPLTVTSAQKNPTAFYLCASSISTDNYGYTFGSGTRLTVV.

The CDR3 is CASSLRDNYEQYF. CDR3 sequence (DNA): TGTGCCAGCAGCCTACGGGACAATTACGAGCAGTACTTC. The rearrangement joins TRBV6-1 to TRBJ2-7; the D gene is possibly TRBD1 (6 bases). This CDR3 region has 13 residues. The V end lost 6 bases, the J end lost 4 bases, and 13 bases lay between the germline ends. Germline lookup yields CDR1 MNHNS and CDR2 SASEGT.

This clone has only a few counts. This rearrangement joins TRBV7-7 to TRBJ2-7; 9 positions match TRBD1. In germline, CDR1 is SSHAT, CDR2 FNYEAQ (reference sequence). CDR3 size: 14 residues. J lost 2 bases, V lost 5 bases, and 4 bases had no gene match. In DNA form, the CDR3 reads TGTGCCAGCAGCCCGACAGGGGGGGCCTACGAGCAGTACTTC. Protein product: CASSPTGGAYEQYF.

This clone was counted between two and nine times. This chain links TRBV7-3 with TRBJ2-5; 7 positions agree with TRBD1. The CDR3 is made up of 14 amino acids. Losses at the gene ends were 5 bases for V and 1 base for J; bases not matched to a gene: 4. Per the germline V gene, CDR1 is SGHTA and CDR2 is FQGTGA. This CDR3 is CASSLRDSQETQYF. In nucleotides, the CDR3 is TGTGCCAGCAGCCTCCGGGACAGCCAAGAGACCCAGTACTTC.